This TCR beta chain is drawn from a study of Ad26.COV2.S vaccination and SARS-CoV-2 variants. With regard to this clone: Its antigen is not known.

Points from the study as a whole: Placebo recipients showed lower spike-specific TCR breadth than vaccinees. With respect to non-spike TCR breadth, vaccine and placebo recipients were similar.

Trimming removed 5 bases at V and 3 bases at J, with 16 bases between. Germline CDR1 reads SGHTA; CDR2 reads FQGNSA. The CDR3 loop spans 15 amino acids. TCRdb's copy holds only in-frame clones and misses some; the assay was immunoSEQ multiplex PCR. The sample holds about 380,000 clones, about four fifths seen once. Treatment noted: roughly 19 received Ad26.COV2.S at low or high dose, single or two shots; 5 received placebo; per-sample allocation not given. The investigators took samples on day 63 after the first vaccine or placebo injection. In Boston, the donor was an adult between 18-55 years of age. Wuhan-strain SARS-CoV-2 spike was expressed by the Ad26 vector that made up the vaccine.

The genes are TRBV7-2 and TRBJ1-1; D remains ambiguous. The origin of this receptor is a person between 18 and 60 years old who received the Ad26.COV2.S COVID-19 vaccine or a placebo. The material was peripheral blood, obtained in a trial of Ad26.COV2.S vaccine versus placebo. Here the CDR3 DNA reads TGTGCCAGCAGCCCGACGGCTATGGACCACACTGAAGCTTTCTTT. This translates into CASSPTAMDHTEAFF.